The present TCR beta chain was sequenced within a study of blood T cell repertoires in COVID-19. In the study overall: The samples span acute and convalescent COVID-19 from the United States, Italy and Spain. Sample material is recorded as cDNA or gDNA derived from T cells, B-cell-depleted T cells, or PBMCs.

CDR3 length equals 14 residues. J lost 8 bases, V lost 7 bases, and 9 bases had no gene match. CDR1 and CDR2 from the germline V gene are MNHEY and SVGEGT. This clone showed up just once. Original methodology: Amplified reference gene primers provided the basis for estimating nucleated cell counts. The data were produced by immunoSEQ multiplex PCR, yet TCRdb's version contains in-frame clones alone and is incomplete. The V and J calls and the clone size are those of that table, but D and trimming were determined from the DNA. The data show 25,000 to 30,000 clones, with around four fifths seen just once and approximately 36% held by the top ten.

The chain is built from TRBV6-2 or TRBV6-3 and TRBJ1-2; TRBD1 agrees at 11 bases. This TCR came from a man between 65 and 79 years old with acute or convalescent COVID-19. The material sequenced was peripheral blood. CDR3 DNA: TGTGCCAGCATCCCCACAGGACAGGGGGCCGGCTACACCTTC. Amino acids: CASIPTGQGAGYTF.